Below, one T cell receptor (beta chain) is given with its context. Its specific antigen is unknown. Base qualities were left out, and no much larger clone turns up one base away. The data were taken from a study of technical replicates of blood from several donors (dated by TCRdb to about 2017). The library came from the immunoSEQ multiplex PCR assay. TCRdb mirrors the immuneACCESS table, restricted to in-frame sequences. Some clones are absent from its copies; in checked studies, under half trace to an unresolved V gene, and the reason for the others is unknown. The sample table contains about 70,000 clones; only one count was recorded for roughly 92% of them. 0.41% of the sample is held by the ten biggest clonotypes. Sequencing was performed on T cells isolated from PBMCs. The receptor was derived from a human donor in good health.

The CDR3 protein is CASKNFGTGHFNQPQHF. The nucleotide sequence is TGTGCCAGCAAAAACTTTGGGACAGGGCACTTCAATCAGCCCCAGCATTTT. The rearranged chain carries TRBV27 and TRBJ1-5; 9 nucleotides in the junction match TRBD1. V is trimmed back by 7 bases and J by 3 bases, and the junction contains 13 bases that no gene match accounts for. The CDR3 goes from the cysteine to the phenylalanine over 17 residues. Kept here is only the CDR3 DNA, which spans 51 bases and is read in frame from base 1. CDR1 MNHEY and CDR2 SMNVEV are derived from the germline V gene (reference sequence).